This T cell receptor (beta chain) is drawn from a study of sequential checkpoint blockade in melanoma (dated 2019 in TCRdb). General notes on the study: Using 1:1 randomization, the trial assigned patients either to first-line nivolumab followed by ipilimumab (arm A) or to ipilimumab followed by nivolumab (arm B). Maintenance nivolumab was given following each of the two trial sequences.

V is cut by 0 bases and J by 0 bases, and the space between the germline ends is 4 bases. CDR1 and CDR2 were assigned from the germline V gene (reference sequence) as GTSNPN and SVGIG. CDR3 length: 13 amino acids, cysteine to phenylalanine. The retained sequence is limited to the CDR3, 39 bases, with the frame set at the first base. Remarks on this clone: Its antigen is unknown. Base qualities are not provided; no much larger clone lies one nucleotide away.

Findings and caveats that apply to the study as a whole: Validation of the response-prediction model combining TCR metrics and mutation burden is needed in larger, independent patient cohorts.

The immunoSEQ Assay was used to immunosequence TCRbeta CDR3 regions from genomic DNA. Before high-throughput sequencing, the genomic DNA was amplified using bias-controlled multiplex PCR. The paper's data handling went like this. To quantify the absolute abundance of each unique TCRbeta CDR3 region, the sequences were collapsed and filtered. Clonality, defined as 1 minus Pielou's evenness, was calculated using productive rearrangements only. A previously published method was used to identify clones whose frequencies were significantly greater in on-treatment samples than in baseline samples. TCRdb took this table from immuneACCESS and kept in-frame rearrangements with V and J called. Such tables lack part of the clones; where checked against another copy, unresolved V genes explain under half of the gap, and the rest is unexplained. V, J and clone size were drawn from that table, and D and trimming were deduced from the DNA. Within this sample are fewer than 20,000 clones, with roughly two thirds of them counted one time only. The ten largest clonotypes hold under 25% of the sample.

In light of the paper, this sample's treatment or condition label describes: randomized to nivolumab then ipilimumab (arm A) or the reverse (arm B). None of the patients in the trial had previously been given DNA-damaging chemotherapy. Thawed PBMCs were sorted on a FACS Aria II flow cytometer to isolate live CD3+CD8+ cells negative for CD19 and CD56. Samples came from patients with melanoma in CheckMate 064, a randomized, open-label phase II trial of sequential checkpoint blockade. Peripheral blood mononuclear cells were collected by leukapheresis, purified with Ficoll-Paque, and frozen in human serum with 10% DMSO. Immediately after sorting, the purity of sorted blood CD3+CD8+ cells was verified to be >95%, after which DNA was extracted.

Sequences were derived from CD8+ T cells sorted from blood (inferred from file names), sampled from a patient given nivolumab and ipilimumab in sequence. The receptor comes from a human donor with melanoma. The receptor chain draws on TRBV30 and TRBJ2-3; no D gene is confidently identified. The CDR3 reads CAWSVGSTDTQYF. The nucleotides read TGTGCCTGGAGTGTCGGTAGCACAGATACGCAGTATTTT.